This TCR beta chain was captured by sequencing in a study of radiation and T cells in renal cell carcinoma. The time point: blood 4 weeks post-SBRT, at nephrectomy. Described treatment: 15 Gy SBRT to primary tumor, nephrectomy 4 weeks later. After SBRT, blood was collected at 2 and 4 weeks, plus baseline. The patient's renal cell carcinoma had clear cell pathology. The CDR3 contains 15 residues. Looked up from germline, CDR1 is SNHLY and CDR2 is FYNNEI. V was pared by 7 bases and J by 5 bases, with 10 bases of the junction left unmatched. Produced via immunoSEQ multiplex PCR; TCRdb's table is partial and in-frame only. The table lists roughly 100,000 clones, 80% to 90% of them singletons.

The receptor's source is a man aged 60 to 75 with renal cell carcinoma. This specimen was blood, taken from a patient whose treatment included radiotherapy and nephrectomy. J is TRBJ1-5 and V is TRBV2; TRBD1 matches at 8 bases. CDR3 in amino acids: CASKPDRENHQPQHF. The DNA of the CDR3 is TGTGCCAGCAAACCGGACAGGGAGAACCATCAGCCCCAGCATTTT.